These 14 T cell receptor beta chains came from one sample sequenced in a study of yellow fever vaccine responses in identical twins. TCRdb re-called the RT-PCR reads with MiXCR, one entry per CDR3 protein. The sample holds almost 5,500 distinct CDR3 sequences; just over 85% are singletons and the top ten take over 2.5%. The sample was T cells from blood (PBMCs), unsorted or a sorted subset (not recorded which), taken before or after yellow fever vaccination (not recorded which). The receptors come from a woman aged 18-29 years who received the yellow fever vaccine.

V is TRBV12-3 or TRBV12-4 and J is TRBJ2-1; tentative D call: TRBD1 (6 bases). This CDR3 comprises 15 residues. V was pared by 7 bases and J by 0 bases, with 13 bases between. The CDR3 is CASKWDTSSYNEQFF. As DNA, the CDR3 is TGTGCCAGCAAGTGGGACACCAGCTCCTACAATGAGCAGTTCTTC.

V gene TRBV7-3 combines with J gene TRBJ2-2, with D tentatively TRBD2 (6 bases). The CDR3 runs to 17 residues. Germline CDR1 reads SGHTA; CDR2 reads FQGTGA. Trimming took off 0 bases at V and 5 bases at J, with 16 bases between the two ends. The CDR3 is CASSLTSGRPVTGELFF. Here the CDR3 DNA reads TGTGCCAGCAGCTTAACCAGCGGGCGCCCGGTGACCGGGGAGCTGTTTTTT.

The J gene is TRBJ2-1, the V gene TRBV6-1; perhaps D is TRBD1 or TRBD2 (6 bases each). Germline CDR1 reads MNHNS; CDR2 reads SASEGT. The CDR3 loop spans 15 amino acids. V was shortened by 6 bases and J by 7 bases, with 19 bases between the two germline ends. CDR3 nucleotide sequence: TGTGCCAGCAGGATGGAGGAGGGGGGCGCTAATGAGCAGTTCTTC. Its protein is CASRMEEGGANEQFF.

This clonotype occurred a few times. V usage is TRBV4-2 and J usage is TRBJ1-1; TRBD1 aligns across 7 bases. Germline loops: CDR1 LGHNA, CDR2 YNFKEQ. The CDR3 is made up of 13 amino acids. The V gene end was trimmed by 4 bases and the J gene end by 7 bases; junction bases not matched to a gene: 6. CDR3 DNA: TGTGCCAGCAGCCCTCTGACAGGGCTTGAAGCTTTCTTT. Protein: CASSPLTGLEAFF.

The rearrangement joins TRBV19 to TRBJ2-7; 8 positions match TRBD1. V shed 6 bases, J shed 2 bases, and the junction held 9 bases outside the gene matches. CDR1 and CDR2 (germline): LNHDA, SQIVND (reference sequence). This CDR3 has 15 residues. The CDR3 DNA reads TGTGCCAGTAGGGACAGGGTGGACCCCACCTACGAGCAGTACTTC. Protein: CASRDRVDPTYEQYF.

The CDR3 DNA sequence: TGTGCCAGTTCACCCGGGGACGAATGGACCCAGTACTTC. Translated: CASSPGDEWTQYF. The chain employs TRBV12-3 or TRBV12-4 and TRBJ2-5; D possibly matches TRBD1 or TRBD2 (5 bases each). Trimming took off 9 bases at V and 7 bases at J, with 18 bases between the two ends. The CDR3 is 13 amino acids.

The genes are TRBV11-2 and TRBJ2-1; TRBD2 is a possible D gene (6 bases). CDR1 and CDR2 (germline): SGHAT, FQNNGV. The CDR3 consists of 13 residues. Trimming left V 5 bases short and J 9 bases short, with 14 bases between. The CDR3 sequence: CASSEGPGVEQFF. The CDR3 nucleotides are TGTGCCAGCAGCGAGGGACCGGGGGTTGAGCAGTTCTTC. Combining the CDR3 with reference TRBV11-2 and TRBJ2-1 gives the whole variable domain EAGVAQSPRYKIIEKRQSVAFWCNPISGHATLYWYQQILGQGPKLLIQFQNNGVVDDSQLPKDRFSAERLKGVDSTLKIQPAKLEDSAVYLCASSEGPGVEQFFGPGTRLTVL.

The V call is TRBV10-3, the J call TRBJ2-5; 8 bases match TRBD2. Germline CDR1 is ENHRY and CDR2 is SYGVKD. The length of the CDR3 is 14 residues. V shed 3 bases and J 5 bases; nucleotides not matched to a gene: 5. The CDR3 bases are TGTGCCATCAGTGACGGCGGGAGGTGGGAGACCCAGTACTTC. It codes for CAISDGGRWETQYF.

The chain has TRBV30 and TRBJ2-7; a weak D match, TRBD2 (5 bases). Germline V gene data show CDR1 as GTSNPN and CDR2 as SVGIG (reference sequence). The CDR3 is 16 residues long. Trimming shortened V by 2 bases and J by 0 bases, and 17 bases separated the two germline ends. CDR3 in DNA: TGTGCCTGGAGTCCATCGCGTCGGAGGTACTCCTACGAGCAGTACTTC. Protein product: CAWSPSRRRYSYEQYF.

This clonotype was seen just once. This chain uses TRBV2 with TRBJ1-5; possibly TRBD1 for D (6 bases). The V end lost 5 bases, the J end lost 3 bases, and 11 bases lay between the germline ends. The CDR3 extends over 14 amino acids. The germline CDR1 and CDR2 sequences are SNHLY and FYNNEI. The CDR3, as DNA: TGTGCCAGCAGTTTCCAGGGGCCCAATCAGCCCCAGCATTTT. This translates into CASSFQGPNQPQHF.

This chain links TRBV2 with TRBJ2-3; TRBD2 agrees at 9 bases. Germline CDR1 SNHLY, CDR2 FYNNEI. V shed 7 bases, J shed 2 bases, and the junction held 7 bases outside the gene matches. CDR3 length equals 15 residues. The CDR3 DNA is TGTGCCAGCATGAGCGGGGGGAGCCCCACAGATACGCAGTATTTT. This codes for CASMSGGSPTDTQYF.

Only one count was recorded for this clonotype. The CDR3 bases are TGCGCCAGCAGCCAAGATACTAGCGGGAGGGATGAGCAGTTCTTC. The encoded protein is CASSQDTSGRDEQFF. The chain joins TRBV4-3 to TRBJ2-1, with TRBD2 matching over 13 bases. The CDR3 spans 15 residues. The ends lost 0 bases at V and 8 bases at J; junction bases unmatched: 1. Germline CDR1 reads LGHNA; CDR2 reads YSLEER.

In DNA, the CDR3 is TGTGCCAGCAGCTTAAGGACTCGGGGGTCGGTCGAGCAGTACTTC. Translated, it gives CASSLRTRGSVEQYF. J is TRBJ2-7 and V is TRBV5-6; weak D call: TRBD2 (6 bases). V dropped 2 bases and J dropped 6 bases, with 18 bases sitting between them. Germline V lookup: CDR1 SGHDT, CDR2 YYEEEE. The CDR3 has 15 amino acids.

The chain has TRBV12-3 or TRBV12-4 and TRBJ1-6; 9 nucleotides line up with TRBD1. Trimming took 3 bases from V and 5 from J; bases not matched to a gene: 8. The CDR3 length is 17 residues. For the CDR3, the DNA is TGTGCCAGCAGTTTTGGACAGGGGCTTAAAAATAATTCACCCCTCCACTTT. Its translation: CASSFGQGLKNNSPLHF.